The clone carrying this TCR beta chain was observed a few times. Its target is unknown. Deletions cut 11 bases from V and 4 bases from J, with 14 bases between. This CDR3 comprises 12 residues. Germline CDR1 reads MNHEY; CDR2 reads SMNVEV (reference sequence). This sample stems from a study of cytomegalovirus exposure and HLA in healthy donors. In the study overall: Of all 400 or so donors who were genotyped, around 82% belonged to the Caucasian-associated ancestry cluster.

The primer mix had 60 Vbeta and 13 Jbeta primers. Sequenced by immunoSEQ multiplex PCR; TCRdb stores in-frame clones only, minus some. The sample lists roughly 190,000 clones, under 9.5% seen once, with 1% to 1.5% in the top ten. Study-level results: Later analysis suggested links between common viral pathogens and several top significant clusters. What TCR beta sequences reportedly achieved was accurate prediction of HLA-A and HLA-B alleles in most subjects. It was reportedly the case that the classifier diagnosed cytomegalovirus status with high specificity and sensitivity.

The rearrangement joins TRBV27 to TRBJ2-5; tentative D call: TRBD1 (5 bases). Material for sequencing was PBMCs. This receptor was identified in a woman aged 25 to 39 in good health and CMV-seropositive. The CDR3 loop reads CASGHSRETQYF. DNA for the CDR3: TGTGCCTCCGGACATTCGCGAGAGACCCAGTACTTC.